These T cell receptor beta chains were read from a single sample in a study of blood T cell repertoires in COVID-19. Sequenced by immunoSEQ multiplex PCR; TCRdb stores in-frame clones only, minus some. The profile covers 160,000 or so clones, with about 88% appearing a single time and 1% to 1.5% taken by the ten largest. Sample: PBMCs or T cells enriched from blood (not recorded which). Every receptor here comes from a human donor with acute COVID-19. The donor label of this sample is uncertain. Each CDR3 is given with its conserved first and last residue. A D gene is named only where the DNA matches it firmly. Clone size, where shown, is once, few, many, or a class for clones that have expanded.

D gene | V gene | clone size | CDR3 protein
TRBD2 | TRBV7-2 | - | CASSLGLAVNQETQYF
- | TRBV5-1 | - | CASHSQGNNEKLFF
TRBD1 | TRBV5-1 | - | CASSLDRADTDTQYF
TRBD1 | TRBV6-6 | - | CASSYTGGEQFF
TRBD1 | TRBV19 | - | CASKVTGGNEKLFF
TRBD1 | TRBV7-9 | few | CASSYSTGQGPGGYTF
TRBD1 | TRBV7-2 | - | CASSFRDSLNEKLFF
TRBD2 | TRBV15 | - | CATSRLAGGFNEQFF
TRBD1 | TRBV5-1 | - | CASSLTGGGEPQHF
TRBD2 | TRBV5-1 | - | CASSLDGSGVSGANVLTF
- | TRBV5-1 | - | CASSFGPGVPYEQYF
- | TRBV5-1 | - | CASSFGKVEEQYF
TRBD1 | TRBV7-3 | few | CASSSGTGAREQYF
TRBD1 | TRBV27 | - | CASSSLGQDYEQYF
TRBD1 | TRBV5-6 | - | CASSLSDRGYGYTF
- | TRBV5-1 | - | CASSLGAQTHNSPLHF
TRBD2 | TRBV5-4 | - | CASSLGSSGGAGETQYF
TRBD2 | TRBV4-1 | - | CASSPGLLAGFGELFF
TRBD2 | TRBV5-1 | - | CASSLPGGDTQYF
TRBD2 | TRBV19 | - | CASSFSGDRTGELFF
- | TRBV24-1 | once | CATSDPRGRETQYF
- | TRBV30 | few | CAWSVQQAEDYTF
TRBD2 | TRBV7-8 | - | CASSLSGGHYNEQFF
- | TRBV27 | - | CASSFGRNQPQHF
TRBD1 | TRBV7-9 | - | CANQGGLNYGYTF
- | TRBV5-6 | - | CASSLAVNSNQPQHF
TRBD1 | TRBV30 | - | CAWWNPGQPNQPQHF
TRBD2 | TRBV10-2 | - | CASSGISGGVNEQFF
- | TRBV30 | - | CAWNRLRGSDNSPLHF